Sequencing of this T cell receptor (beta chain) was carried out in a study of T-cell reconstitution after alpha-beta-depleted transplantation in children (dated by TCRdb to 2015 to 2016). Concerning the study at large: Using TCR repertoire profiling, the study followed T-cell immune reconstitution in a quantitative way in children after TCRalphabeta/CD19-depleted allogeneic hematopoietic cell transplantation.

On this clonotype itself: There is no known antigen for this receptor. It has no much larger one-base neighbor in the sample; base qualities were not kept.

Receptor libraries were prepared by PCR. These reads were obtained on an Illumina HiSeq 2500. TCR libraries were prepared with molecular barcoding, using unique molecular identifiers to normalize TCRbeta repertoire quantification. TCRdb's own reprocessing of the public reads used fastp at Q25 and MiXCR and kept productive beta chains. CDR3 protein duplicates are merged, each entry listing the most common genes and DNA. The sample data list roughly 400,000 distinct CDR3 sequences, and around 20% of these were observed just once. Clones ranked in the top ten supply 3.8% of the sample. The receptor comes from a human donor who donated a stem cell graft to a child with acute myeloid leukemia. The sequencing here drew on PBMCs from the stem cell graft donor, taken from the stem cell graft.

At the DNA level, the sequence is TGCAGCGTTGTAGGGCAGGGGGGGCCGAATGAGCAGTTCTTC. Its protein reads: CSVVGQGGPNEQFF. This chain is built from TRBV29-1 and TRBJ2-1; the D gene is possibly TRBD1 or TRBD2, with 7 bases matching each. Deletion took 4 bases off V and 7 bases off J, with a span of 17 bases between the germline ends. The CDR3 numbers 14 residues from cysteine through phenylalanine. The entry retains the CDR3 DNA only, 42 bases that are in frame from base 1. As encoded in the germline V gene, CDR1 is SQVTM while CDR2 is ANQGSEA.